The 14 T cell receptor beta chains in this list originate from one sample, sequenced in a study of chemoradiotherapy in HPV16-positive cancers. TCRdb's table, derived via immunoSEQ multiplex PCR, lists solely in-frame clones and lacks some. The sample lists about 39,000 clones, around 76% seen once, with roughly 5% in the top ten. The sample here was blood, taken from a patient who underwent chemoradiotherapy. The receptors were gathered from a human donor with HPV-associated anogenital cancer.

The chain has TRBV7-3 and TRBJ1-2; 8 bases map to TRBD1. V lost 6 bases and J lost 7; bases outside the gene matches: 10. The CDR3 sequence is 14 residues long. Per germline, CDR1 SGHTA and CDR2 FQGTGA. The CDR3 coding sequence is TGTGCCAGCAGGTTTTCAGGACAGGGTGGTGGCTACACCTTC. Encoded protein: CASRFSGQGGGYTF.

This clone came up once. The chain uses TRBV21-1 and TRBJ2-7; the table's D call of TRBD2 was not tested on the DNA. TRBV21-1 is labeled a pseudogene. The CDR3 totals 15 residues. Written as DNA, the CDR3 is TGTGCCAGCACCCCGGGGGAAGGTGAAACCTACGAGCAGTACTTC. As protein: CASTPGEGETYEQYF.

V and J are TRBV5-4 and TRBJ1-1; D gene uncertain. This CDR3 contains 13 residues. Trimming removed 1 base from V and 2 bases from J, with 6 bases in between. From germline, CDR1 is SGHNT and CDR2 YYREEE (reference sequence). The CDR3 reads CASSLKDNTEAFF. The CDR3 nucleotides are TGTGCCAGCAGCTTGAAAGATAACACTGAAGCTTTCTTT.

The chain carries TRBV6-1 and TRBJ2-7; D is possibly TRBD1 (5 bases). Trimming stripped 5 bases from V and 2 bases from J, with 16 bases between. This CDR3 contains 15 residues. From germline, CDR1 is MNHNS and CDR2 SASEGT. The CDR3 is CASSFFKDTPYEQYF. The CDR3 DNA reads TGTGCCAGCAGTTTTTTTAAGGACACCCCCTACGAGCAGTACTTC.

The count of this clone is one. This chain connects TRBV7-9 to TRBJ2-3; 9 positions match TRBD2. Germline V lookup: CDR1 SEHNR, CDR2 FQNEAQ (reference sequence). There are 16 residues in the CDR3. V trimming: 4 bases; J trimming: 0 bases; junction bases outside the gene matches: 5. In DNA, the CDR3 is TGTGCCAGCAGCTGGGACAGCGGGGGGAGCACAGATACGCAGTATTTT. This codes for CASSWDSGGSTDTQYF.

The chain employs TRBV14 and TRBJ2-1, with 13 bases lining up with TRBD2. This CDR3 is built from 18 residues. Losses at the gene ends were 8 bases for V and 9 bases for J; bases not matched to a gene: 19. Germline V gene sequence: CDR1 SGHDN, CDR2 FVKESK. CDR3 loop: CASFPRIGTSGGAAEQFF. Written as DNA, the CDR3 is TGTGCCAGCTTCCCGCGTATTGGAACTAGCGGGGGGGCTGCTGAGCAGTTCTTC.

The rearrangement links TRBV6-5 to TRBJ2-7, with 12 bases that match TRBD1. The ends lost 4 bases at V and 6 bases at J; junction bases unmatched: 10. Per germline, CDR1 MNHEY and CDR2 SVGAGI. The CDR3 extends over 16 amino acids. The CDR3 nucleotides are TGTGCCAGCAGTTCCCTCAAGGGGACAGGGGGCTCCGAGCAGTACTTC. Translation: CASSSLKGTGGSEQYF.

This clone was counted once. The rearrangement links TRBV5-1 to TRBJ1-1; D gene unclear. In germline, CDR1 is SGHRS, CDR2 YFSETQ. Trimming took 0 bases from V and 6 from J, leaving 6 bases between them. The CDR3 runs 12 residues. CDR3 nucleotides: TGCGCCAGCAGCTTGGGGAGCGCTGAAGCTTTCTTT. It is translated as CASSLGSAEAFF.

The chain joins TRBV11-2 to TRBJ2-7, with a weak D call TRBD2 (6 bases). CDR3 length: 14 amino acids. Trimming took off 4 bases at V and 0 bases at J, with 10 bases between the two ends. The V gene's germline CDR1 is SGHAT and CDR2 FQNNGV. The CDR3 DNA reads as TGTGCCAGCAGCTCCAGCGGGCCCTCCTACGAGCAGTACTTC. Translated: CASSSSGPSYEQYF.

This chain links TRBV29-1 with TRBJ2-5, with D perhaps being TRBD1 or TRBD2 (6 bases each). Looked up from germline, CDR1 is SQVTM and CDR2 is ANQGSEA. The ends were cut back, 3 bases at V and 7 bases at J, with 18 bases in the middle. CDR3 size: 14 residues. CDR3 sequence: CSVEGEGGTGTQYF. Written as DNA, the CDR3 is TGCAGCGTTGAGGGAGAGGGGGGCACGGGGACCCAGTACTTC.

The V and J genes are TRBV11-2 and TRBJ1-5, with TRBD1 matching 8 bases. Germline CDR1 reads SGHAT; CDR2 reads FQNNGV. Trimming at V came to 5 bases and at J to 4 bases, leaving 1 base not matched to a gene. The CDR3 covers 13 residues. The CDR3 is CASSDRGNQPQHF. CDR3 nucleotide sequence: TGTGCCAGCAGCGACAGGGGAAATCAGCCCCAGCATTTT.

The chain is built from TRBV6-5 and TRBJ2-2; possibly TRBD2 for D (6 bases). The V and J ends lost 0 bases and 5 bases respectively, with 7 bases between them. The CDR3 has 14 residues. The germline CDR1 and CDR2 sequences are MNHEY and SVGAGI. CDR3 sequence: CASSYSEGTGELFF. The CDR3 coding sequence is TGTGCCAGCAGTTACTCGGAGGGTACCGGGGAGCTGTTTTTT.

V gene TRBV7-2 combines with J gene TRBJ1-1; D call uncertain. The germline CDR1 and CDR2 sequences are SGHTA and FQGNSA. This CDR3 has 14 residues. The V gene lost 3 bases and the J gene lost 1 base, with 9 bases spanning the gap. The CDR3: CASSFYSANTEAFF. The CDR3 coding sequence is TGTGCCAGCAGCTTTTACTCCGCGAACACTGAAGCTTTCTTT. Variable domain in full (rest from reference TRBV7-2 and TRBJ1-1): GAGVSQSPSNKVTEKGKDVELRCDPISGHTALYWYRQSLGQGLEFLIYFQGNSAPDKSGLPSDRFSAERTGGSVSTLTIQRTQQEDSAVYLCASSFYSANTEAFFGQGTRLTVV.

The J gene is TRBJ2-7, the V gene TRBV13; 9 bases map to TRBD1. V was pared by 5 bases and J by 2 bases, with 4 bases of the junction left unmatched. This CDR3 has 14 amino acids. Germline CDR1 and CDR2: PRHDT and FYEKMQ (reference sequence). In nucleotides, the CDR3 is TGTGCCAGCAGCCTCGACAGGGGGGCCTACGAGCAGTACTTC. This encodes CASSLDRGAYEQYF.